Only a few counts were recorded for the clone carrying this TCR beta chain. Its specificity is not known. This specimen belongs to a study of beta chain features in type 1 diabetes. Overall study context: Patients and healthy donors were similar in age, gender and cell yields. Broader study findings: Compared with healthy donors, patients appeared to share more similar naive, central memory and regulatory TCRB repertoires. Sequencing from cDNA could over-represent high-TCR-expressing cells. VDJ junctions sequenced from type 1 diabetes patients showed fewer insertions and more deletions. Moderate yet significant TCRB CDR3 shortening was seen in Type 1 diabetes patients in all four CD4+ subsets.

The V gene's germline CDR1 is SGHTA and CDR2 FQGNSA. This CDR3 comprises 15 residues. The germline V and J ends were trimmed by 1 base and 0 bases, with 9 bases remaining between them. The study reverse transcribed the entire isolated RNA, so it sequenced expressed TCRB transcripts. Profiling relied on immunoSEQ multiplex PCR, and the TCRdb table lists in-frame clones only, not all of them. The sample yields 500,000 to 800,000 clones, roughly 12% seen once. The V call is TRBV7-2, the J call TRBJ2-5, with no clear D. Sequencing was done on a sample of naive CD4+ T cells from blood. The sequence derives from a man younger than 45 with type 1 diabetes. Here the CDR3 reads CASSLVGLYQETQYF. CDR3 in DNA: TGTGCCAGCAGCTTAGTCGGGTTATACCAAGAGACCCAGTACTTC.